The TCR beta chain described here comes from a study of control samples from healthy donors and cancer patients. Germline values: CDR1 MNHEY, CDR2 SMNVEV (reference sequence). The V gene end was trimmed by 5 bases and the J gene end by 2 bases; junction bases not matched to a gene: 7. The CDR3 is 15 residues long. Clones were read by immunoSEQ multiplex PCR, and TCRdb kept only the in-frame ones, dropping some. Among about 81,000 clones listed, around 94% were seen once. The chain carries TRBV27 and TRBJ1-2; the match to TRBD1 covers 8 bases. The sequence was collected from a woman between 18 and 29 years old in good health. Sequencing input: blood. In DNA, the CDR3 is TGTGCCAGCAGTACGACAGGGGCCCTGAACTATGGCTACACCTTC. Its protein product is CASSTTGALNYGYTF.